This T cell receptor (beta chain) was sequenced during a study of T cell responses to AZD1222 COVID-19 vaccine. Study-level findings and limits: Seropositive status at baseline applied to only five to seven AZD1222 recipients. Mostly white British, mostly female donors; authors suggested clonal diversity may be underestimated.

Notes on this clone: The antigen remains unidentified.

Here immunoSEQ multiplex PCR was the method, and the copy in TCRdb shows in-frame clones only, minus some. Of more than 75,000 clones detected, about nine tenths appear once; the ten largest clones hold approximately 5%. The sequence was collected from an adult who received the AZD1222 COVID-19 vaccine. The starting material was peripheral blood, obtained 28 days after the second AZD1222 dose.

CDR3 nucleotides: TGCGCCAGCAAGTCAATGCGGGGAGGCGACGAAAAACTGTTTTTT. Protein product: CASKSMRGGDEKLFF. The chain recombines TRBV5-1 with TRBJ1-4; no clear D. The CDR3 runs to 15 residues. Germline CDR1 SGHRS, CDR2 YFSETQ. V lost 6 bases, J lost 8 bases, and 20 bases lay in between. The variable domain in full, with the rest retrieved from reference TRBV5-1 and TRBJ1-4, is KAGVTQTPRYLIKTRGQQVTLSCSPISGHRSVSWYQQTPGQGLQFLFEYFSETQRNKGNFPGRFSGRQFSNSRSEMNVSTLELGDSALYLCASKSMRGGDEKLFFGSGTQLSVL.